This T cell receptor beta chain was retrieved from a study of a mutant IDH1 vaccine in newly diagnosed glioma. Background on the study: There were approximately 60% males and roughly 38% females among treated patients, whose mean age was roughly 40 years.

Concerning this clone: Its antigen is still unknown.

Described time point: week 11, during vaccination. One vaccine dose held 300 ug of mutant IDH1 20-mer peptide and came with topical imiquimod. V lost 4 bases and J lost 0, with 11 bases in between. The CDR3 covers 14 residues. Germline lookup yields CDR1 SGHKS and CDR2 YYEKEE (reference sequence). Produced via immunoSEQ multiplex PCR; TCRdb's table is partial and in-frame only. The table records 30,000 to 40,000 clones, less than 90% of them present only once. Sample: PBMCs, taken from a glioma patient whose treatment included an IDH1 peptide vaccine. The V and J genes are TRBV5-5 and TRBJ2-7; D remains ambiguous. The clonotype originates from a man between 35 and 55 years old with glioma. CDR3 amino acids: CASSPGPTSYEQYF. CDR3 bases: TGTGCCAGCAGCCCAGGACCTACCTCCTACGAGCAGTACTTC.